The present TCR beta chain was sequenced within a study of vaccination and CD4 T cells after COVID-19. Regarding treatment: 10-day PBMC culture with coronavirus spike peptide pools or control peptides (ViraFEST assay). It was before the COVID-19 pandemic (2011-2018) that the unexposed donor's CD4+ T cells were collected. Sequencing of the DNA from cultured CD4+ T cells was carried out with the Oncomine TCR Beta short-read assay. It was cultured CD4+ T cells from which genomic DNA was extracted. MiXCR was run by TCRdb on the PCR reads, yielding one entry per CDR3 protein. Here the sample spans fewer than 10,000 distinct CDR3 sequences, 30% to 35% being singletons. As for this clonotype: As yet, its antigen is unknown.

The germline gives CDR1 MDHEN, CDR2 SYDVKM. This CDR3 contains 15 residues. Unmatched junction bases numbered 5, after V lost 2 bases and J lost 2 bases. The chain uses TRBV28 and TRBJ2-7, with 8 bases identical to TRBD2. Specimen: CD4+ T cells from blood, cultured in vitro. The TCR was taken from a human donor in good health. In nucleotides, the CDR3 is TGTGCCAGCAGTTTAGGAGGGGGACTAGCCTACGAGCAGTACTTC. Translating it yields CASSLGGGLAYEQYF. The full variable domain, its missing parts supplied by reference TRBV28 and TRBJ2-7, is DVKVTQSSRYLVKRTGEKVFLECVQDMDHENMFWYRQDPGLGLRLIYFSYDVKMKEKGDIPEGYSVSREKKERFSLILESASTNQTSMYLCASSLGGGLAYEQYFGPGTRLTVT.